A single sample is the source of the 2 T cell receptor beta chains below, sequenced in a study of OX40 agonist ivuxolimab in advanced cancers. Measured with immunoSEQ multiplex PCR; TCRdb has only the in-frame clones, and not every one. The sample lists 71,000 or so clones; 93% were seen once. The sequenced sample was CD4+ or CD8+ T cells sorted from blood, obtained in a trial of the OX40 agonist ivuxolimab. These receptors were obtained from an adult with an advanced solid tumor such as melanoma, head and neck, liver or kidney cancer.

The V call is TRBV23-1, the J call TRBJ2-5; 7 nucleotides line up with TRBD1. TRBV23-1 is assigned to the ORF class and has an uncertain function. J was trimmed by 9 bases and V by 6 bases; bases with no gene match: 10. The CDR3 extends over 13 amino acids. The CDR3 region is CASSPDRVGSQYF. The CDR3 DNA reads as TGCGCCAGCAGCCCTGACAGGGTCGGGTCCCAGTACTTC.

This chain uses TRBV27 with TRBJ2-1; TRBD2 matches 8 bases. This CDR3 is 16 amino acids long. J lost 2 bases, V lost 4 bases, and 7 bases had no gene match. Germline V CDR1 and CDR2: MNHEY, SMNVEV (reference sequence). The CDR3 here is CASSWTAGGPYNEQFF. CDR3 DNA sequence: TGTGCCAGCAGTTGGACGGCGGGGGGACCCTACAATGAGCAGTTCTTC.